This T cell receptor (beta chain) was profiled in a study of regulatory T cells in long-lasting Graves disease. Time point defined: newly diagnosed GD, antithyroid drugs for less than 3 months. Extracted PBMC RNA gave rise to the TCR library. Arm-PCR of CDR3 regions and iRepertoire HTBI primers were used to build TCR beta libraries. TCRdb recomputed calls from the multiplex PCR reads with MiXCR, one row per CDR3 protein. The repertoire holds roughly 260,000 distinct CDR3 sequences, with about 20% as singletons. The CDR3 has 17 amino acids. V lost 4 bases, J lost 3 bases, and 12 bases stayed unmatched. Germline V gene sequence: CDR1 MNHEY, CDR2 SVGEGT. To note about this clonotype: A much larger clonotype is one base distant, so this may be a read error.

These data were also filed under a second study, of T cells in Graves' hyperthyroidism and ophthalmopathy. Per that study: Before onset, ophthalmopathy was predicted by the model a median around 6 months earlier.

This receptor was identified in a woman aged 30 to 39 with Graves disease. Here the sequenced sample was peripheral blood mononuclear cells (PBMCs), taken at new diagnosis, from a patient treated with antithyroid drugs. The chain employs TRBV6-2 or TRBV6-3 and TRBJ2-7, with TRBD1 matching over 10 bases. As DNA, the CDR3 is TGTGCCAGCAGTTCCGCTGATGGGACAGGGGCCTACTACGAGCAGTACTTC. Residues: CASSSADGTGAYYEQYF.